Listed below are T cell receptor beta chains from one sample, sequenced in a study of blood T cell repertoires in COVID-19. Sequencing was performed with immunoSEQ multiplex PCR; in TCRdb, only in-frame clones are kept and a portion is missing. The profile shows about 480,000 clones, 88% of them singletons. Sequenced sample: PBMCs or T cells enriched from blood (not recorded which). These receptor sequences come from a woman in her forties who had recovered from COVID-19. Both conserved end residues are part of each CDR3. The D gene is left open where the match is weak. Rows give clone size only sometimes, using once, few, many, or a class for an expanded clone.

v_gene: TRBV5-1
abundance: .
d_gene: .
j_gene: TRBJ1-1
CDR3aa: CASSTTSNTEAFF
CDR3nt: TGCGCCAGCAGCACCACAAGTAACACTGAAGCTTTCTTT

v_gene: TRBV7-9
abundance: .
d_gene: .
j_gene: TRBJ1-2
CDR3aa: CASSLEHRWDAGNYGYTF
CDR3nt: TGTGCCAGCAGCTTAGAGCATCGGTGGGACGCGGGAAACTATGGCTACACCTTC

v_gene: TRBV9
abundance: .
d_gene: .
j_gene: TRBJ2-5
CDR3aa: CASSEGGQRRKETQYF
CDR3nt: TGTGCCAGCAGCGAGGGGGGGCAGCGGCGAAAAGAGACCCAGTACTTC

v_gene: TRBV7-8
abundance: once
d_gene: .
j_gene: TRBJ1-4
CDR3aa: CASSLVGQGTTNEKLFF
CDR3nt: TGTGCCAGCAGCTTAGTTGGTCAGGGAACAACTAATGAAAAACTGTTTTTT

v_gene: TRBV7-2
abundance: few
d_gene: .
j_gene: TRBJ1-1
CDR3aa: CASSAPGGGTEAFF
CDR3nt: TGTGCCAGCAGCGCCCCCGGGGGGGGCACTGAAGCTTTCTTT

v_gene: TRBV7-8
abundance: .
d_gene: .
j_gene: TRBJ2-5
CDR3aa: CASSPSVLGETQYF
CDR3nt: TGTGCCAGCAGCCCATCGGTCCTAGGAGAGACCCAGTACTTC

v_gene: TRBV2
abundance: .
d_gene: TRBD1
j_gene: TRBJ2-5
CDR3aa: CASTLDREETQYF
CDR3nt: TGTGCCAGCACCCTCGACAGGGAAGAGACCCAGTACTTC

v_gene: TRBV7-9
abundance: .
d_gene: TRBD1
j_gene: TRBJ2-1
CDR3aa: CASSGGTGVGNEQFF
CDR3nt: TGTGCCAGCAGCGGGGGGACAGGGGTCGGCAATGAGCAGTTCTTC

v_gene: TRBV7-9
abundance: .
d_gene: .
j_gene: TRBJ1-2
CDR3aa: CASSPVTF
CDR3nt: TGTGCCAGCAGCCCTGTCACCTTC

v_gene: TRBV4-3
abundance: .
d_gene: .
j_gene: TRBJ1-4
CDR3aa: CASSQNSRGLQEKLFF
CDR3nt: TGCGCCAGCAGCCAAAATAGTAGGGGGTTGCAAGAAAAACTGTTTTTT

v_gene: TRBV29-1
abundance: .
d_gene: TRBD1
j_gene: TRBJ2-3
CDR3aa: CSVATNRGIQDTQYF
CDR3nt: TGCAGCGTTGCCACCAACAGGGGAATTCAAGATACGCAGTATTTT

v_gene: TRBV5-6
abundance: .
d_gene: .
j_gene: TRBJ2-2
CDR3aa: CASSLVSRENTGELFF
CDR3nt: TGTGCCAGCAGCTTGGTGAGCAGGGAGAACACCGGGGAGCTGTTTTTT

v_gene: TRBV3-1/TRBV3-2
abundance: .
d_gene: TRBD2
j_gene: TRBJ2-1
CDR3aa: CASSQDWTSGRDNEQFF
CDR3nt: TGTGCCAGCAGCCAAGACTGGACTAGCGGGAGGGACAATGAGCAGTTCTTC

v_gene: TRBV7-2
abundance: once
d_gene: TRBD1
j_gene: TRBJ1-4
CDR3aa: CASSFRDRETNEKLFF
CDR3nt: TGTGCCAGCAGCTTCCGGGACAGGGAAACTAATGAAAAACTGTTTTTT

v_gene: TRBV24-1
abundance: .
d_gene: TRBD1
j_gene: TRBJ1-1
CDR3aa: CATTQGDGTEAFF
CDR3nt: TGTGCCACCACTCAGGGGGACGGCACTGAAGCTTTCTTT

v_gene: TRBV9
abundance: once
d_gene: .
j_gene: TRBJ1-2
CDR3aa: CASSVDSLVRIRDNYGYTF
CDR3nt: TGTGCCAGCAGCGTAGATTCTCTAGTACGGATACGGGATAACTATGGCTACACCTTC

v_gene: TRBV2
abundance: .
d_gene: .
j_gene: TRBJ1-1
CDR3aa: CASTGEFNTEAFF
CDR3nt: TGTGCCAGCACCGGAGAATTTAACACTGAAGCTTTCTTT

v_gene: TRBV24-1
abundance: .
d_gene: TRBD2
j_gene: TRBJ2-1
CDR3aa: CATSDLLAGGNEQFF
CDR3nt: TGTGCCACCAGTGATTTACTAGCGGGAGGGAATGAGCAGTTCTTC

v_gene: TRBV10-1
abundance: once
d_gene: .
j_gene: TRBJ1-3
CDR3aa: CASSPAASSGNTIYF
CDR3nt: TGCGCCAGCAGTCCAGCAGCGAGCTCTGGAAACACCATATATTTT

v_gene: TRBV11-2
abundance: .
d_gene: .
j_gene: TRBJ2-7
CDR3aa: CASIGDSYEQYF
CDR3nt: TGTGCCAGCATCGGAGACTCATACGAGCAGTACTTC

v_gene: TRBV5-1
abundance: .
d_gene: .
j_gene: TRBJ1-2
CDR3aa: CASSLEGDTYGYTF
CDR3nt: TGCGCCAGCAGCTTGGAGGGGGACACCTATGGCTACACCTTC

v_gene: TRBV3-1/TRBV3-2
abundance: .
d_gene: TRBD2
j_gene: TRBJ2-1
CDR3aa: CASSQVGWSGLGAIF
CDR3nt: TGTGCCAGCAGCCAAGTGGGTTGGTCTGGACTAGGCGCGATCTTC

v_gene: TRBV13
abundance: .
d_gene: TRBD2
j_gene: TRBJ2-3
CDR3aa: CASSYTLELADFTDTQYF
CDR3nt: TGTGCCAGCAGTTACACCTTGGAGCTAGCGGACTTCACAGATACGCAGTATTTT

v_gene: TRBV19
abundance: .
d_gene: TRBD1
j_gene: TRBJ2-1
CDR3aa: CASRKGQGMSYNEQFF
CDR3nt: TGTGCCAGCCGAAAAGGACAGGGGATGTCCTACAATGAGCAGTTCTTC

v_gene: TRBV6-5
abundance: once
d_gene: .
j_gene: TRBJ1-2
CDR3aa: CASSYSGAGRYGYTF
CDR3nt: TGTGCCAGCAGTTACTCTGGGGCGGGACGGTATGGCTACACCTTC

v_gene: TRBV7-2
abundance: .
d_gene: .
j_gene: TRBJ2-1
CDR3aa: CASSPRWGRDEQFF
CDR3nt: TGTGCCAGCAGCCCCCGATGGGGCAGGGATGAGCAGTTCTTC

v_gene: TRBV12-5
abundance: .
d_gene: .
j_gene: TRBJ1-1
CDR3aa: CASGLGSTPNTEAFF
CDR3nt: TGTGCTAGTGGTTTGGGCAGTACCCCGAACACTGAAGCTTTCTTT

v_gene: TRBV27
abundance: .
d_gene: TRBD1
j_gene: TRBJ1-2
CDR3aa: CASSIRQGHHGYTF
CDR3nt: TGTGCCAGCAGTATCAGACAGGGCCACCATGGCTACACCTTC

v_gene: TRBV9
abundance: once
d_gene: TRBD1
j_gene: TRBJ1-2
CDR3aa: CASSVRQGSGYTF
CDR3nt: TGTGCCAGCAGCGTCCGACAGGGGAGCGGCTACACCTTC

v_gene: TRBV7-2
abundance: once
d_gene: .
j_gene: TRBJ1-2
CDR3aa: CASSLEYQGGYTF
CDR3nt: TGTGCCAGCAGCTTAGAGTACCAGGGGGGCTACACCTTC

v_gene: TRBV18
abundance: .
d_gene: .
j_gene: TRBJ1-4
CDR3aa: CASSPGEVEKLFF
CDR3nt: TGTGCCAGCTCACCGGGGGAGGTTGAAAAACTGTTTTTT

v_gene: TRBV10-3
abundance: .
d_gene: TRBD2
j_gene: TRBJ2-1
CDR3aa: CAISGGLGEGLDEQFF
CDR3nt: TGTGCCATCAGTGGGGGTTTGGGGGAGGGCCTGGATGAGCAGTTCTTC

v_gene: TRBV15
abundance: .
d_gene: TRBD2
j_gene: TRBJ2-3
CDR3aa: CATSRDRLAGGGTDTQYF
CDR3nt: TGTGCCACCAGCAGAGATAGACTAGCGGGAGGTGGAACAGATACGCAGTATTTT

v_gene: TRBV30
abundance: .
d_gene: .
j_gene: TRBJ1-3
CDR3aa: CAWSRGTLNGNTIYF
CDR3nt: TGTGCCTGGAGTCGCGGGACTCTCAATGGAAACACCATATATTTT

v_gene: TRBV18
abundance: .
d_gene: .
j_gene: TRBJ2-7
CDR3aa: CASSERDGSSYEQYF
CDR3nt: TGTGCCAGCTCAGAGAGGGACGGGAGCTCCTACGAGCAGTACTTC

v_gene: TRBV7-9
abundance: .
d_gene: .
j_gene: TRBJ2-2
CDR3aa: CASSSHSNTGELFF
CDR3nt: TGTGCCAGCAGCTCCCACTCGAACACCGGGGAGCTGTTTTTT

v_gene: TRBV28
abundance: .
d_gene: .
j_gene: TRBJ1-2
CDR3aa: CATQTGLIPNYGYTF
CDR3nt: TGTGCCACCCAAACAGGCCTCATTCCTAACTATGGCTACACCTTC

v_gene: TRBV5-1
abundance: .
d_gene: TRBD2
j_gene: TRBJ2-7
CDR3aa: CASRSGVASYEQYF
CDR3nt: TGCGCCAGCCGTAGCGGGGTGGCCTCCTACGAGCAGTACTTC

v_gene: TRBV30
abundance: .
d_gene: TRBD1
j_gene: TRBJ1-2
CDR3aa: CAWSDLTGTGGGYGYTF
CDR3nt: TGTGCCTGGAGTGATCTAACCGGGACAGGGGGCGGCTATGGCTACACCTTC

v_gene: TRBV19
abundance: .
d_gene: .
j_gene: TRBJ1-2
CDR3aa: CASQQGSANYGYTF
CDR3nt: TGTGCCAGTCAACAGGGTTCCGCTAACTATGGCTACACCTTC

v_gene: TRBV5-8
abundance: .
d_gene: TRBD2
j_gene: TRBJ2-5
CDR3aa: CASSLTGGRPARAQYF
CDR3nt: TGTGCCAGCAGCTTGACGGGCGGGAGACCGGCGCGGGCCCAGTACTTC

v_gene: TRBV7-9
abundance: .
d_gene: TRBD2
j_gene: TRBJ2-1
CDR3aa: CASSLVSSGGEQFF
CDR3nt: TGTGCCAGCAGCTTAGTGTCATCGGGGGGTGAGCAGTTCTTC

v_gene: TRBV5-4
abundance: few
d_gene: TRBD1
j_gene: TRBJ1-2
CDR3aa: CASSLNRGLDGYTF
CDR3nt: TGTGCCAGCAGCCTGAATAGGGGGCTGGATGGCTACACCTTC

v_gene: TRBV18
abundance: .
d_gene: .
j_gene: TRBJ2-7
CDR3aa: CASSPPRSGRNEYEQYF
CDR3nt: TGTGCCAGCTCACCACCTCGATCCGGGAGAAATGAATACGAGCAGTACTTC

v_gene: TRBV3-1/TRBV3-2
abundance: .
d_gene: TRBD1
j_gene: TRBJ1-4
CDR3aa: CASSLNRGDEKLFF
CDR3nt: TGTGCCAGCAGCCTCAACAGGGGGGATGAAAAACTGTTTTTT

v_gene: TRBV24-1
abundance: .
d_gene: .
j_gene: TRBJ2-2
CDR3aa: CATSDRETGELFF
CDR3nt: TGTGCCACCAGTGACAGGGAAACCGGGGAGCTGTTTTTT

v_gene: TRBV6-2/TRBV6-3
abundance: .
d_gene: .
j_gene: TRBJ2-3
CDR3aa: CASSYRGTSNTQYF
CDR3nt: TGTGCCAGCAGTTACCGAGGGACATCCAATACGCAGTATTTT

v_gene: TRBV4-3
abundance: .
d_gene: .
j_gene: TRBJ1-3
CDR3aa: CASSQDRFSGNTIYF
CDR3nt: TGCGCCAGCAGCCAAGATCGTTTCTCTGGAAACACCATATATTTT

v_gene: TRBV19
abundance: .
d_gene: TRBD2
j_gene: TRBJ2-2
CDR3aa: CASSSGGTSGRVIGELFF
CDR3nt: TGTGCCAGTAGTTCTGGAGGGACTAGCGGGAGGGTGATCGGGGAGCTGTTTTTT

v_gene: TRBV18
abundance: .
d_gene: .
j_gene: TRBJ2-3
CDR3aa: CASSEGTSDTQYF
CDR3nt: TGTGCCAGCTCAGAGGGGACTTCAGATACGCAGTATTTT

v_gene: TRBV7-8
abundance: .
d_gene: .
j_gene: TRBJ2-3
CDR3aa: CASSLKIDSSTDTQYF
CDR3nt: TGTGCCAGCAGCTTAAAAATAGACTCCAGCACAGATACGCAGTATTTT

v_gene: TRBV5-1
abundance: .
d_gene: TRBD2
j_gene: TRBJ2-1
CDR3aa: CASSLGLAGNNEQFF
CDR3nt: TGCGCCAGCAGCTTGGGACTAGCGGGTAACAATGAGCAGTTCTTC

v_gene: TRBV15
abundance: once
d_gene: .
j_gene: TRBJ2-3
CDR3aa: CATSRDSEPTGTDTQYF
CDR3nt: TGTGCCACCAGCAGAGATTCGGAGCCGACCGGGACAGATACGCAGTATTTT

v_gene: TRBV3-1/TRBV3-2
abundance: .
d_gene: TRBD2
j_gene: TRBJ2-5
CDR3aa: CASSQTSGTMGKTQYF
CDR3nt: TGTGCCAGCAGCCAAACTAGCGGGACGATGGGGAAGACCCAGTACTTC

v_gene: TRBV19
abundance: .
d_gene: TRBD2
j_gene: TRBJ2-2
CDR3aa: CASSIGLAGDLPTGELFF
CDR3nt: TGTGCCAGTAGTATAGGGCTAGCGGGAGATCTTCCCACCGGGGAGCTGTTTTTT

v_gene: TRBV7-9
abundance: .
d_gene: TRBD2
j_gene: TRBJ2-1
CDR3aa: CASSLVLAGVDEQFF
CDR3nt: TGTGCCAGCAGCTTAGTCCTAGCGGGAGTAGATGAGCAGTTCTTC

v_gene: TRBV27
abundance: .
d_gene: .
j_gene: TRBJ2-7
CDR3aa: CASRRARPYEQYF
CDR3nt: TGTGCCAGCAGGCGAGCCCGCCCCTACGAGCAGTACTTC